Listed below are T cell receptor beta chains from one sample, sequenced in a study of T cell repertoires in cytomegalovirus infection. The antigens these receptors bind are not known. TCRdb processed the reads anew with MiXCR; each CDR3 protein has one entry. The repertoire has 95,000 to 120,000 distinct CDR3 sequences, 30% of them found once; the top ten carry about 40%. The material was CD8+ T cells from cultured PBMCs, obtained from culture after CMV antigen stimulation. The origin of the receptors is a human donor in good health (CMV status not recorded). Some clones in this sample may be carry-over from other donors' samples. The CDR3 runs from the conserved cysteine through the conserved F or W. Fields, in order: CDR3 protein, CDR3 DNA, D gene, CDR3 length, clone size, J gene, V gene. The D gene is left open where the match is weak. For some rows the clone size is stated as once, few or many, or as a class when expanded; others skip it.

cdr3_aa: CASSLEPANEQFF
cdr3_nt: TGTGCTAGCAGCTTAGAACCAGCCAATGAGCAGTTCTTC
d_call: -
cdr3_length: 13
clone_size: -
j_call: TRBJ2-1
v_call: TRBV7-6

cdr3_aa: CASSLLGKRDPYEQYF
cdr3_nt: TGTGCCAGCAGTTTATTAGGCAAAAGGGACCCCTACGAGCAGTACTTC
d_call: -
cdr3_length: 16
clone_size: few
j_call: TRBJ2-7
v_call: TRBV28

cdr3_aa: CASSRTSGGANEQFF
cdr3_nt: TGTGCCAGCAGCCGGACTAGCGGGGGGGCCAATGAGCAGTTCTTC
d_call: TRBD2
cdr3_length: 15
clone_size: -
j_call: TRBJ2-1
v_call: TRBV11-2

cdr3_aa: CASSLGPGNEQFF
cdr3_nt: TGTGCCAGCAGCTTAGGCCCGGGGAATGAGCAGTTCTTC
d_call: -
cdr3_length: 13
clone_size: few
j_call: TRBJ2-1
v_call: TRBV7-2

cdr3_aa: CASSQRSRGSSDTQYF
cdr3_nt: TGCGCCAGCAGCCAACGGTCGCGGGGGAGTAGCGATACGCAGTATTTT
d_call: TRBD2
cdr3_length: 16
clone_size: -
j_call: TRBJ2-3
v_call: TRBV4-1

cdr3_aa: CASSRTTGEAFF
cdr3_nt: TGTGCCAGCAGCCGAACAACCGGTGAAGCTTTCTTT
d_call: -
cdr3_length: 12
clone_size: -
j_call: TRBJ1-1
v_call: TRBV7-9

cdr3_aa: CASRPNPDRERSEQYF
cdr3_nt: TGTGCCAGCAGGCCCAACCCGGACAGGGAAAGGAGCGAGCAGTACTTC
d_call: TRBD1
cdr3_length: 16
clone_size: once
j_call: TRBJ2-7
v_call: TRBV6-5

cdr3_aa: CASIQGTSGANVLTF
cdr3_nt: TGCGCCAGCATACAGGGTACCTCTGGGGCCAACGTCCTGACTTTC
d_call: -
cdr3_length: 15
clone_size: -
j_call: TRBJ2-6
v_call: TRBV5-1

cdr3_aa: CASSKNTEAFF
cdr3_nt: TGTGCCAGTAGTAAAAACACTGAAGCTTTCTTT
d_call: -
cdr3_length: 11
clone_size: few
j_call: TRBJ1-1
v_call: TRBV19

cdr3_aa: CASSLVPQANTGELFF
cdr3_nt: TGTGCCAGCAGCCTAGTACCCCAGGCTAACACCGGGGAGCTGTTTTTT
d_call: -
cdr3_length: 16
clone_size: few
j_call: TRBJ2-2
v_call: TRBV7-6

cdr3_aa: CASSQDKGALEAFF
cdr3_nt: TGCGCCAGCAGCCAAGATAAAGGGGCCCTTGAAGCTTTCTTT
d_call: -
cdr3_length: 14
clone_size: few
j_call: TRBJ1-1
v_call: TRBV4-1

cdr3_aa: CASAGRTVYEQYF
cdr3_nt: TGTGCCAGCGCGGGCAGGACGGTCTACGAGCAGTACTTC
d_call: -
cdr3_length: 13
clone_size: -
j_call: TRBJ2-7
v_call: TRBV7-6

cdr3_aa: CASSYTEDRGDYGYTF
cdr3_nt: TGTGCCAGCAGTTACACTGAGGACAGGGGTGACTATGGCTACACCTTC
d_call: TRBD1
cdr3_length: 16
clone_size: -
j_call: TRBJ1-2
v_call: TRBV6-6

cdr3_aa: CASSSTGGNSPLHF
cdr3_nt: TGTGCCAGCAGTTCTACAGGGGGCAATTCACCCCTCCACTTT
d_call: TRBD1
cdr3_length: 14
clone_size: many
j_call: TRBJ1-6
v_call: TRBV7-9

cdr3_aa: CDSSSYRGRADTQYF
cdr3_nt: TGTGACAGCAGTTCCTACAGGGGTCGCGCAGATACGCAGTATTTT
d_call: TRBD1
cdr3_length: 15
clone_size: -
j_call: TRBJ2-3
v_call: TRBV6-5

cdr3_aa: CASSLAAPGANVLTF
cdr3_nt: TGTGCCAGCAGTTTGGCCGCCCCTGGGGCCAACGTCCTGACTTTC
d_call: -
cdr3_length: 15
clone_size: -
j_call: TRBJ2-6
v_call: TRBV12-3/TRBV12-4

cdr3_aa: CSVDPMGHGHYNEQFF
cdr3_nt: TGCAGCGTTGATCCCATGGGACACGGACACTACAATGAGCAGTTCTTC
d_call: -
cdr3_length: 16
clone_size: few
j_call: TRBJ2-1
v_call: TRBV29-1

cdr3_aa: CASNPRYPDNEQFF
cdr3_nt: TGTGCCAGCAACCCTAGATACCCAGACAATGAGCAGTTCTTC
d_call: -
cdr3_length: 14
clone_size: -
j_call: TRBJ2-1
v_call: TRBV2

cdr3_aa: CASEVQGNYGYTF
cdr3_nt: TGTGCCAGCGAGGTACAGGGGAACTATGGCTACACCTTC
d_call: TRBD1
cdr3_length: 13
clone_size: -
j_call: TRBJ1-2
v_call: TRBV28

cdr3_aa: CASTRPGHGYTF
cdr3_nt: TGTGCCAGCACTCGGCCAGGGCACGGCTACACCTTC
d_call: -
cdr3_length: 12
clone_size: -
j_call: TRBJ1-2
v_call: TRBV6-1

cdr3_aa: CASSIWDRGQPQHF
cdr3_nt: TGTGCCAGTAGTATCTGGGACAGGGGACAGCCCCAGCATTTT
d_call: TRBD1
cdr3_length: 14
clone_size: -
j_call: TRBJ1-5
v_call: TRBV19

cdr3_aa: CASSRTTGNYGYTF
cdr3_nt: TGTGCCAGTAGCCGTACTACAGGGAACTATGGCTACACCTTC
d_call: -
cdr3_length: 14
clone_size: few
j_call: TRBJ1-2
v_call: TRBV19

cdr3_aa: CASSTNRERVYEQYF
cdr3_nt: TGTGCCAGCAGCACCAACAGGGAGAGGGTCTACGAGCAGTACTTC
d_call: -
cdr3_length: 15
clone_size: few
j_call: TRBJ2-7
v_call: TRBV7-9

cdr3_aa: CASSGSDRGTYGYTF
cdr3_nt: TGTGCCAGCAGCGGGAGTGACAGGGGTACCTATGGCTACACCTTC
d_call: TRBD1
cdr3_length: 15
clone_size: -
j_call: TRBJ1-2
v_call: TRBV7-8

cdr3_aa: CASSFSRLAGADTQYF
cdr3_nt: TGTGCCAGCAGCTTTTCCCGACTAGCGGGCGCAGATACGCAGTATTTT
d_call: TRBD2
cdr3_length: 16
clone_size: many
j_call: TRBJ2-3
v_call: TRBV7-8

cdr3_aa: CASGVNQPQHF
cdr3_nt: TGTGCCAGCGGTGTCAATCAGCCCCAGCATTTT
d_call: -
cdr3_length: 11
clone_size: -
j_call: TRBJ1-5
v_call: TRBV7-8

cdr3_aa: CASSAPVAGDPYEQYF
cdr3_nt: TGTGCCAGCAGCGCTCCCGTCGCCGGGGACCCCTACGAGCAGTACTTC
d_call: -
cdr3_length: 16
clone_size: -
j_call: TRBJ2-7
v_call: TRBV7-6

cdr3_aa: CASRTPAGELFF
cdr3_nt: TGTGCCAGTAGGACCCCCGCCGGGGAGCTGTTTTTT
d_call: -
cdr3_length: 12
clone_size: few
j_call: TRBJ2-2
v_call: TRBV19

cdr3_aa: CASSHRLNYEQYF
cdr3_nt: TGCGCCAGCAGCCACCGCCTTAATTACGAGCAGTACTTC
d_call: -
cdr3_length: 13
clone_size: few
j_call: TRBJ2-7
v_call: TRBV4-1

cdr3_aa: CASSLPLSNEQFF
cdr3_nt: TGTGCTAGCAGCTTGCCCCTCAGCAATGAGCAGTTCTTC
d_call: -
cdr3_length: 13
clone_size: few
j_call: TRBJ2-1
v_call: TRBV7-6

cdr3_aa: CASSQEGVTGLLPSNTEAFF
cdr3_nt: TGTGCCAGCAGCCAAGAAGGTGTTACGGGACTTCTACCTTCGAACACTGAAGCTTTCTTT
d_call: -
cdr3_length: 20
clone_size: few
j_call: TRBJ1-1
v_call: TRBV4-2

cdr3_aa: CASSLEIGGASREQFF
cdr3_nt: TGTGCCAGCAGCTTGGAAATCGGGGGGGCTTCGAGGGAGCAGTTCTTC
d_call: TRBD2
cdr3_length: 16
clone_size: -
j_call: TRBJ2-1
v_call: TRBV5-6

cdr3_aa: CASSYSPGTYGYTF
cdr3_nt: TGTGCCAGCAGTTACTCACCAGGGACCTATGGCTACACCTTC
d_call: -
cdr3_length: 14
clone_size: -
j_call: TRBJ1-2
v_call: TRBV6-5

cdr3_aa: CASSLRLAGSSYEQYF
cdr3_nt: TGTGCCAGCAGCCTAAGACTAGCGGGGAGCTCCTACGAGCAGTACTTC
d_call: TRBD2
cdr3_length: 16
clone_size: -
j_call: TRBJ2-7
v_call: TRBV7-2

cdr3_aa: CATSNSGTDKNIQYF
cdr3_nt: TGTGCCACCAGCAATTCAGGGACAGACAAAAACATTCAGTACTTC
d_call: TRBD1
cdr3_length: 15
clone_size: -
j_call: TRBJ2-4
v_call: TRBV15